This TCR beta chain came from a study of Ad26.COV2.S vaccination and SARS-CoV-2 variants. Treatment described: some 20 received Ad26.COV2.S at low or high dose, single or two shots; several received placebo; per-sample allocation not given. Sampling took place 63 days after the first vaccine or placebo injection. This CDR3 is 16 amino acids long. Trimming left V 8 bases short and J 5 bases short, with 23 bases between. The germline V gene has CDR1 SGHTS and CDR2 YDEGEE. Libraries were prepared by immunoSEQ multiplex PCR; TCRdb keeps only in-frame clonotypes and omits some of them. Of a few hundred thousand clones listed, around 89% are singletons.

This TCR came from a person aged 18-65 years who received the Ad26.COV2.S COVID-19 vaccine or a placebo. The chain recombines TRBV5-8 with TRBJ1-5; D might be TRBD1 (5 bases). Material: peripheral blood, obtained in a trial of Ad26.COV2.S vaccine versus placebo. The CDR3 DNA follows: TGTGCCAGTCGCCTCCAGGGTGGGGATTGGCATCAGCCCCAGCATTTT. Amino acids: CASRLQGGDWHQPQHF.